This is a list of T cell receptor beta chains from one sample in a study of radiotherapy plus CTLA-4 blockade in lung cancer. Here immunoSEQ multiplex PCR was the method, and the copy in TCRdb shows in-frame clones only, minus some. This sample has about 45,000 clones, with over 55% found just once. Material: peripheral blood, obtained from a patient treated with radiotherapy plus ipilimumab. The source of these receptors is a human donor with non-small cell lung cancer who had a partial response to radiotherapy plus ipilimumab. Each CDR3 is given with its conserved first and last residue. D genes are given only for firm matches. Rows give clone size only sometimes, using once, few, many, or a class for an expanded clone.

TGTGCCAGCAGTGAATATGACAGGAATAATTCACCCCTCCACTTT,CASSEYDRNNSPLHF,-,TRBJ1-6,TRBV25-1,-
TGTGCCAGCAGCTTAGGACTAGAAAGGGATACGCAGTATTTT,CASSLGLERDTQYF,few,TRBJ2-3,TRBV7-2,-
TGTGCCATCAGTGGCGGGATTTCCTACGAGCAGTACTTC,CAISGGISYEQYF,few,TRBJ2-7,TRBV10-3,-
TGTGCCAGCAAACGGGACAGGGCCGGAAACACCATATATTTT,CASKRDRAGNTIYF,-,TRBJ1-3,TRBV2,TRBD1
TGTGCCAGCAGTGAATCGCGGCAGGGGGCTGGCTACACCTTC,CASSESRQGAGYTF,-,TRBJ1-2,TRBV25-1,TRBD1
TGTGCCAGCAGCTTAGCGCTGGCATCCGAGCAGTACTTC,CASSLALASEQYF,once,TRBJ2-7,TRBV7-8,-
TGCAGCGCGGGCACAGATACGCAGTATTTT,CSAGTDTQYF,-,TRBJ2-3,TRBV29-1,-
TGTGCCACCAAGCAGGAACTAGCCGCACAAGAGACCCAGTACTTC,CATKQELAAQETQYF,few,TRBJ2-5,TRBV15,-
TGTGCCAGCAGCCCGGGGGACAATGAGCAGTTCTTC,CASSPGDNEQFF,many,TRBJ2-1,TRBV5-6,-
TGTGCCAGCAGCTTAGTCAGGGATAGCAATCAGCCCCAGCATTTT,CASSLVRDSNQPQHF,-,TRBJ1-5,TRBV7-8,-
TGTGCCAGCAGCTTCGGACTAGCGGGAGGGCCCCAGAATGAGCAGTTCTTC,CASSFGLAGGPQNEQFF,-,TRBJ2-1,TRBV5-6,TRBD2
TGTGCTAGTGGTTTGGCCCGGGACAGGGGACTAGCGGGGGCATACGAGCAGTACTTC,CASGLARDRGLAGAYEQYF,-,TRBJ2-7,TRBV12-5,TRBD2
TGTGCCAGCAGCTACCGGGACAGAAACTCTGGGGCCAACGTCCTGACTTTC,CASSYRDRNSGANVLTF,-,TRBJ2-6,TRBV7-2,TRBD1
TGTGCCAGCAGCCCACAGGGGGCGGATTACAATGAGCAGTTCTTC,CASSPQGADYNEQFF,once,TRBJ2-1,TRBV2,TRBD1
TGTGCCAGCAGTTACTTGCAAGAGACCCAGTACTTC,CASSYLQETQYF,-,TRBJ2-5,TRBV2,-
TGTGCCAGCAGTGAGCAGGGAGAGACCCAGTACTTC,CASSEQGETQYF,-,TRBJ2-5,TRBV2,-
TGTGCCAGCAGTTTATTGGAGAGCACAGATACGCAGTATTTT,CASSLLESTDTQYF,once,TRBJ2-3,TRBV27,-
TGCGCCAGTAATCTTCGGGGAGGAACTAGCTTGGGAGGAGAGACCCAGTACTTC,CASNLRGGTSLGGETQYF,-,TRBJ2-5,TRBV5-1,-
TGTGCCAGCAGCTTGGGTGACAGGGGGCTTGGCTACACCTTC,CASSLGDRGLGYTF,-,TRBJ1-2,TRBV5-4,TRBD1
TGTGCCAGCTCACTCGAGGGGGCCTATGGCTACACCTTC,CASSLEGAYGYTF,-,TRBJ1-2,TRBV18,TRBD1
TGTGCCAGCAGTTTATCCTCAGCGGGGCCCCGGGGTGAGCAGTTCTTC,CASSLSSAGPRGEQFF,-,TRBJ2-1,TRBV27,TRBD2
TGTGCCAGCAGCCAACAAGCGGGTTACGGCGGTATCGAGCAGTACTTC,CASSQQAGYGGIEQYF,-,TRBJ2-7,TRBV4-2,-
TGTGCCAGTGGGGACACACTCTCCTACGAGCAGTACTTC,CASGDTLSYEQYF,-,TRBJ2-7,TRBV25-1,-
TGCGCCAGCGCGGTCGGGGGGGAAGCTTTCTTT,CASAVGGEAFF,few,TRBJ1-1,TRBV5-1,-
TGTGCCATCAGTGAGCAGCCGGGGTGGACAGATACGCAGTATTTT,CAISEQPGWTDTQYF,-,TRBJ2-3,TRBV10-3,-
TGTGCCACCAGCAGAGATCTTGAGGCTGCCGAGCAGTACTTC,CATSRDLEAAEQYF,few,TRBJ2-7,TRBV15,-
TGCGCCAGCAGCTTGGGGACAGGGGGCCCTGAAGCTTTCTTT,CASSLGTGGPEAFF,-,TRBJ1-1,TRBV5-1,TRBD1
TGTGCCAGCAGTGGAATTTACAGGGGGCAAGTTGAAAAACTGTTTTTT,CASSGIYRGQVEKLFF,-,TRBJ1-4,TRBV2,TRBD1
TGCGCCACCCTAATCGGGGGGAACACTGAAGCTTTCTTT,CATLIGGNTEAFF,medium-sized,TRBJ1-1,TRBV10-2,-
TGTGCCAGCTCAAAGGGGTACGAGCAGTACTTC,CASSKGYEQYF,few,TRBJ2-7,TRBV6-6,-
TGTGCCAGCAGCCAGCGGGTTAGGATAAACACCGGGGAGCTGTTTTTT,CASSQRVRINTGELFF,-,TRBJ2-2,TRBV14,-
TGTGCCAGCAGCTTAGGACTCGGACAGGGGGCGACTGGGGCCAACGTCCTGACTTTC,CASSLGLGQGATGANVLTF,-,TRBJ2-6,TRBV7-9,TRBD1
TGTGCCAGTCGTCCGACAGGGGGCACTGGCTACACCTTC,CASRPTGGTGYTF,-,TRBJ1-2,TRBV6-5,TRBD1
TGTGCCAGCAGTCGTGATGGAGGATCCGGGGAGCTGTTTTTT,CASSRDGGSGELFF,few,TRBJ2-2,TRBV13,-
TGTGCCAGCAGCTTAGGGGGCGGGGCAGATACGCAGTATTTT,CASSLGGGADTQYF,-,TRBJ2-3,TRBV7-8,-
TGTGCCAGCAGCCAGGGATCCGGGGGGCACACTGAAGCTTTCTTT,CASSQGSGGHTEAFF,once,TRBJ1-1,TRBV7-6,-
TGTGCCAGCAGCTTTGCCCGCGGGGGGGAGACTGAAGCTTTCTTT,CASSFARGGETEAFF,-,TRBJ1-1,TRBV7-9,-
TGTGCCAGCAGCTGGGCCGGGGGACCCGATACGCAGTATTTT,CASSWAGGPDTQYF,few,TRBJ2-3,TRBV5-5,-
TGCGCCAGCAGCTTGGTCACGGGAGGGCCCGGGTACGAGCAGTACTTC,CASSLVTGGPGYEQYF,few,TRBJ2-7,TRBV5-1,TRBD2
TGCGCCAGCAGCCAAGGGCCCGGGGGGGCTAGCACAGATACGCAGTATTTT,CASSQGPGGASTDTQYF,-,TRBJ2-3,TRBV4-3,TRBD2
TGTGCCAGCAGGTCGGACAGGGCTAGCAATCAGCCCCAGCATTTT,CASRSDRASNQPQHF,medium-sized,TRBJ1-5,TRBV6-5,TRBD1
TGTGCCAGCAGCATTCTCGGGGGCTACGAGCAGTACTTC,CASSILGGYEQYF,-,TRBJ2-7,TRBV7-9,-
TGTGCCAGCAGTAGGGACAGGGGACCCTACAATGAGCAGTTCTTC,CASSRDRGPYNEQFF,-,TRBJ2-1,TRBV6-1,TRBD1
TGTGCCAGCTCACCAGCGGGTGAGACCCAGTACTTC,CASSPAGETQYF,-,TRBJ2-5,TRBV18,-
TGCGCCAGCAGCTGGGGACAGGGGAGGGAGACCCAGTACTTC,CASSWGQGRETQYF,few,TRBJ2-5,TRBV5-1,TRBD1
TGTGCCAGCAGGCTAGGTGACAGTGGTGAGCAGTTCTTC,CASRLGDSGEQFF,few,TRBJ2-1,TRBV7-3,-
TGTGCCAGCAGTCCCCGGACAGATAGCAATCAGCCCCAGCATTTT,CASSPRTDSNQPQHF,few,TRBJ1-5,TRBV27,-
TGTGCCAGCAGTGAATACCGAGTCACCACAGATACGCAGTATTTT,CASSEYRVTTDTQYF,few,TRBJ2-3,TRBV27,-
TGCGCCAGCAGCTTGGGACTGTCCAATTCACCCCTCCACTTT,CASSLGLSNSPLHF,-,TRBJ1-6,TRBV5-1,-
TGTGCCAGCTCACCCTGGACAGGGAACACAGATACGCAGTATTTT,CASSPWTGNTDTQYF,-,TRBJ2-3,TRBV18,TRBD1
TGTGCCAGCGGGCGGGGGGCAAACACTGAAGCTTTCTTT,CASGRGANTEAFF,-,TRBJ1-1,TRBV7-2,-